Each of the 5 T cell receptor beta chains below was sequenced from the same sample in a study of T-cell memory formation after mild COVID-19. MiXCR, applied by TCRdb to the 5' RACE reads, yields one record per CDR3 protein. This sample yields roughly 170,000 distinct CDR3 sequences, of which 18% are seen a single time; roughly 4.3% belongs to the top ten. Input material: PBMCs or a T cell subset sorted from them (not recorded which). All receptors come from a man between 18 and 35 years old who had mild COVID-19 (a few samples of this study predate the infection). Cell type and time point are not known.

This clonotype has just a few counts. The DNA of the CDR3 is TGTGCCAGCCTGAGAGGGTTCGGCACTGAAGCTTTCTTT. This codes for CASLRGFGTEAFF. The chain employs TRBV7-9 and TRBJ1-1; the D is unclear. Germline CDR1 and CDR2: SEHNR and FQNEAQ (reference sequence). Deletions cut 8 bases from V and 4 bases from J, with 14 bases between. This CDR3 contains 13 residues.

This clonotype turned up a few times. V usage is TRBV20-1 and J usage is TRBJ1-6; 10 nucleotides match TRBD1. J was trimmed by 9 bases and V by 2 bases; bases with no gene match: 4. CDR1 DFQATT and CDR2 SNEGSKA come from the germline V gene (reference sequence). CDR3 length equals 14 residues. CDR3 sequence reads: CSARLTGGTSPLHF. The CDR3 coding sequence is TGCAGTGCTAGACTGACAGGGGGCACTTCACCCCTCCACTTT.

V and J are TRBV18 and TRBJ2-1, with 7 bases fitting TRBD2. The V and J ends lost 6 bases and 0 bases, in that order; junction bases with no gene match: 11. Germline V gives CDR1 KGHSH, CDR2 LQKENI. The CDR3 loop spans 17 amino acids. The CDR3: CASSPRLAESSYNEQFF. The CDR3 DNA reads TGTGCCAGCTCCCCGAGGCTAGCGGAGAGCTCCTACAATGAGCAGTTCTTC.

This clonotype was found a few times. The rearrangement links TRBV4-3 to TRBJ1-1, with 7 positions matching TRBD1. The CDR3 is 16 residues long. From germline, CDR1 is LGHNA and CDR2 YSLEER. V was pared by 3 bases and J by 11 bases, with 18 bases of the junction left unmatched. The CDR3 bases are TGCGCCAGCAGCCACACATCCGGGACAGACTCCCTCGGGGCTTTCTTT. Its translation: CASSHTSGTDSLGAFF.

This clonotype was found a few times. This sequence joins TRBV9 and TRBJ2-1, with 10 bases lining up with TRBD2. The J segment lost 10 bases and the V segment lost 0 bases, leaving 10 bases of the junction unmatched. The CDR3 has 16 amino acids. CDR1 SGDLS and CDR2 YYNGEE come from the germline V gene. CDR3 residues: CASSVGLAGDPGEQFF. The CDR3 DNA reads as TGTGCCAGCAGCGTAGGACTAGCGGGTGACCCCGGGGAGCAGTTCTTC.